This T cell receptor (beta chain) was documented in a study of blood T cell repertoires in COVID-19. Generated by immunoSEQ multiplex PCR, the TCRdb table keeps only in-frame clones and is missing some. The sample consists of around 250,000 clones, less than 90% of them appearing once. V was clipped by 4 bases and J by 1 base, with 12 bases between them. The CDR3 is 14 residues long. Germline values: CDR1 SGHNT, CDR2 YYREEE (reference sequence). The rearrangement links TRBV5-4 to TRBJ2-7; D is perhaps TRBD1 (5 bases). The sample was peripheral blood. This sequence originates from a woman aged 40 to 50 who had recovered from COVID-19. This CDR3 reads CASSRGGSSYEQYF. CDR3 DNA: TGTGCCAGCAGCAGGGGCGGCTCTTCCTACGAGCAGTACTTC.